Shown below are 21 T cell receptor beta chains from a single sample sequenced in a study of CD8 T cells in ankylosing spondylitis. TCRdb fed the 5' RACE reads into MiXCR, producing one record per CDR3 protein. The table lists 50,000 to 75,000 distinct CDR3 sequences, around 6.4% of them singletons. Material: synovial fluid, either unsorted or a sorted T cell fraction (not recorded which). The receptors derive from a male donor with ankylosing spondylitis.

This clonotype was observed many times. The chain is built from TRBV28 and TRBJ2-5, with D possibly TRBD1 on 5 matching bases. The germline CDR1 and CDR2 sequences are MDHEN and SYDVKM. V lost 5 bases, J lost 9 bases, and 13 bases lay in between. This CDR3 has 12 residues. The chain's CDR3 is CASSTGPRAQYF. The CDR3 nucleotides read TGTGCCAGCAGTACCGGACCCAGGGCCCAGTACTTC. The full variable domain, with the rest looked up from reference TRBV28 and TRBJ2-5, is DVKVTQSSRYLVKRTGEKVFLECVQDMDHENMFWYRQDPGLGLRLIYFSYDVKMKEKGDIPEGYSVSREKKERFSLILESASTNQTSMYLCASSTGPRAQYFGPGTRLLVL.

This clonotype was counted ten times or more. The chain carries TRBV2 and TRBJ1-5, with D hard to call. Germline CDR1 SNHLY, CDR2 FYNNEI. The CDR3 runs to 13 residues. V dropped 4 bases and J dropped 4 bases, with 8 bases sitting between them. For the CDR3, the DNA is TGTGCCAGCAGTGTTTACGAAAATCAGCCCCAGCATTTT. It specifies CASSVYENQPQHF.

This clonotype showed up many times. This rearrangement joins TRBV7-2 to TRBJ1-1; possibly TRBD1 for D (5 bases). V lost 5 bases and J lost 1, with 14 bases in between. Germline CDR1 reads SGHTA; CDR2 reads FQGNSA. This CDR3 region has 15 residues. The CDR3 DNA reads as TGTGCCAGCAGCCCGCGGGGCAGACGGAACACTGAAGCTTTCTTT. Residues: CASSPRGRRNTEAFF.

CDR3 sequence: CASSTIEDTEAFF. CDR3 DNA sequence: TGTGCCAGCAGCACCATAGAGGACACTGAAGCTTTCTTT. The chain joins TRBV11-2 to TRBJ1-1; D uncertain. Germline V lookup: CDR1 SGHAT, CDR2 FQNNGV. V was trimmed by 5 bases and J by 3 bases, leaving 10 bases between them. This CDR3 contains 13 residues.

This clonotype was observed many times. The chain couples TRBV7-2 to TRBJ1-5, with 7 bases identical to TRBD1. Germline CDR1 is SGHTA and CDR2 is FQGNSA. Trimming cost V 4 bases and J 7 bases; bases outside gene matches: 7. The CDR3 is 14 amino acids. The CDR3 coding sequence is TGTGCCAGCAGCTCGCGACAGGGAGACCAGCCCCAGCATTTT. It translates to CASSSRQGDQPQHF. The full variable domain, its missing parts supplied by reference TRBV7-2 and TRBJ1-5, is GAGVSQSPSNKVTEKGKDVELRCDPISGHTALYWYRQSLGQGLEFLIYFQGNSAPDKSGLPSDRFSAERTGGSVSTLTIQRTQQEDSAVYLCASSSRQGDQPQHFGDGTRLSIL.

This clonotype has more than one count but fewer than ten. The V and J genes are TRBV6-1 and TRBJ1-6; D ambiguous. This CDR3 is 13 amino acids long. Germline CDR1 MNHNS, CDR2 SASEGT. The V end was cut by 7 bases, the J end by 11 bases, with 15 bases between. In DNA form, the CDR3 reads TGTGCCAGCATGGACGGATCACTGACACCCCTCCACTTT. Encoded protein: CASMDGSLTPLHF.

This clonotype was detected a few times. This chain's CDR3 is CASSLFGTASYQPQHF. CDR3 DNA sequence: TGTGCCAGCAGTTTATTTGGGACAGCATCTTATCAGCCCCAGCATTTT. This chain uses TRBV27 with TRBJ1-5; 7 bases are shared with TRBD1. The CDR3 contains 16 residues. V trimming: 1 base; J trimming: 5 bases; junction bases outside the gene matches: 8. Germline CDR1 MNHEY, CDR2 SMNVEV (reference sequence).

This clonotype came up a few times. J is TRBJ2-1 and V is TRBV28; no firm D call. The CDR3 runs to 15 residues. The ends were cut back, 8 bases at V and 6 bases at J, with 20 bases in the middle. The germline V gene encodes CDR1 MDHEN and CDR2 SYDVKM. This CDR3 is CASENSGPRANEQFF. The CDR3 DNA sequence: TGTGCCAGCGAAAACTCGGGTCCTCGGGCCAATGAGCAGTTCTTC.

This clonotype was seen at least ten times. The chain recombines TRBV7-8 with TRBJ1-1, with unresolved D. This CDR3 region has 17 residues. Germline V gives CDR1 SGHVS, CDR2 FQNEAQ. Trimming took 0 bases from V and 4 from J, leaving 18 bases between them. The CDR3: CASSLASLGPGGTEAFF. CDR3 in DNA: TGTGCCAGCAGCTTAGCATCATTAGGACCGGGTGGCACTGAAGCTTTCTTT.

At least ten counts were recorded for this clonotype. The chain is built from TRBV7-2 and TRBJ1-5, with D unresolved. CDR3 length equals 15 residues. Trimming removed 2 bases at V and 4 bases at J, with 12 bases between. CDR1 is SGHTA and CDR2 is FQGNSA in the germline V gene. The CDR3 DNA is TGTGCCAGCAGCTTAAGCGGGAGGGAGAATCAGCCCCAGCATTTT. It is translated as CASSLSGRENQPQHF.

CDR3 bases: TGTGCCAGCAGTTATCTCCGGGCAGCTTCAGAGGAGACCCAGTACTTC. Amino acids: CASSYLRAASEETQYF. The chain combines TRBV6-5 with TRBJ2-5; D gene unclear. The CDR3 runs to 16 residues. Germline V CDR1 and CDR2: MNHEY, SVGAGI. V lost 3 bases to trimming and J lost 5 bases, with 19 bases between them.

The chain combines TRBV7-3 with TRBJ2-2; 8 bases map to TRBD2. The germline CDR1 and CDR2 sequences are SGHTA and FQGTGA. CDR3 length: 17 amino acids. V lost 5 bases to trimming and J lost 4 bases; unmatched junction nucleotides: 12. CDR3 bases: TGTGCCAGCAGCCGCGGCGGGGGCGGGAGGTTCACCGGGGAGCTGTTTTTT. Translation: CASSRGGGGRFTGELFF.

This clonotype was seen many times. The chain employs TRBV5-5 and TRBJ1-1, with a tentative D call TRBD1 (6 bases). In germline, CDR1 is SGHKS, CDR2 YYEKEE (reference sequence). The CDR3 length is 15 residues. V lost 3 bases to trimming and J lost 11 bases, with 23 bases between them. The CDR3 nucleotides are TGTGCCAGCAGCTCTGAACAGGACAGCAACCTTCGGGCTTTCTTT. Translated: CASSSEQDSNLRAFF.

This clonotype was recorded at least ten times. The V call is TRBV3-1, the J call TRBJ2-7; D is ambiguous. CDR1 and CDR2 (germline): LGHDT, YNNKEL (reference sequence). The CDR3 length is 14 residues. The ends were cut back, 0 bases at V and 3 bases at J, with 9 bases in the middle. The CDR3 protein is CASSQEYRNYEQYF. CDR3 bases: TGTGCCAGCAGCCAAGAGTACAGAAACTACGAGCAGTACTTC.

The V and J genes are TRBV15 and TRBJ1-1, with D unclear. Germline V gene lookup returns CDR1 LNHNV and CDR2 YYDKDF (reference sequence). This CDR3 region has 14 residues. Trimming stripped 0 bases from V and 4 bases from J, with 9 bases between. CDR3 sequence (DNA): TGTGCCACCAGCAGAGATCGCGCCCTCACTGAAGCTTTCTTT. The encoded protein is CATSRDRALTEAFF. Filled out from reference TRBV15 and TRBJ1-1, the complete variable domain reads DAMVIQNPRYQVTQFGKPVTLSCSQTLNHNVMYWYQQKSSQAPKLLFHYYDKDFNNEADTPDNFQSRRPNTSFCFLDIRSPGLGDTAMYLCATSRDRALTEAFFGQGTRLTVV.

This clonotype has only a few counts. The rearrangement uses TRBV7-9 and TRBJ2-7; 9 bases are a match to TRBD1. CDR1 SEHNR and CDR2 FQNEAQ come from the germline V gene (reference sequence). This CDR3 comprises 12 residues. Trimming at V came to 6 bases and at J to 4 bases, leaving 1 base not matched to a gene. Here the CDR3 reads CASRGQGYEQYF. The CDR3 coding sequence is TGTGCCAGCAGGGGACAGGGTTACGAGCAGTACTTC. Looking up the rest from reference TRBV7-9 and TRBJ2-7 gives the full variable domain: DTGVSQNPRHKITKRGQNVTFRCDPISEHNRLYWYRQTLGQGPEFLTYFQNEAQLEKSRLLSDRFSAERPKGSFSTLEIQRTEQGDSAMYLCASRGQGYEQYFGPGTRLTVT.

This clonotype turned up a few times. V is TRBV28 and J is TRBJ1-1, with 9 bases identical to TRBD1. Germline V gene lookup returns CDR1 MDHEN and CDR2 SYDVKM. There are 15 residues in the CDR3. J lost 11 bases, V lost 6 bases, and 16 bases had no gene match. The CDR3 DNA reads TGTGCCAGCAGCCCCCTCCCCGGGGGACAGGGTGAGGCTTTCTTT. Translated, it gives CASSPLPGGQGEAFF.

The chain couples TRBV7-6 to TRBJ1-1; unclear D gene. The germline CDR1 and CDR2 sequences are SGHVS and FNYEAQ. The V gene lost 5 bases and the J gene lost 2 bases, with 9 bases spanning the gap. The CDR3 sequence is 13 residues long. CDR3 DNA sequence: TGTGCCAGCAGCGCCGACATAAACACTGAAGCTTTCTTT. Protein sequence: CASSADINTEAFF. Based on the CDR3 plus reference TRBV7-6 and TRBJ1-1, the full variable domain is GAGVSQSPRYKVTKRGQDVALRCDPISGHVSLYWYRQALGQGPEFLTYFNYEAQQDKSGLPNDRFSAERPEGSISTLTIQRTEQRDSAMYRCASSADINTEAFFGQGTRLTVV.

This clonotype showed up many times. DNA for the CDR3: TGCGCCAGCAGCTTGTTGTCGTTATCCTACGAGCAGTACTTC. Its protein is CASSLLSLSYEQYF. J is TRBJ2-7 and V is TRBV5-1; D uncertain. V lost 1 base, J lost 1 base, and 9 bases lay in between. CDR3 length equals 14 residues. From germline, CDR1 is SGHRS and CDR2 YFSETQ.

The chain joins TRBV12-3 or TRBV12-4 to TRBJ1-3, with TRBD1 matching over 7 bases. The CDR3 extends over 17 amino acids. Trimming at V came to 6 bases and at J to 3 bases, leaving 14 bases not matched to a gene. This CDR3 reads CASSDRAGTADGNTIYF. CDR3 nucleotides: TGTGCCAGCAGCGACAGAGCCGGGACAGCGGATGGAAACACCATATATTTT.

This clonotype was detected many times. This chain connects TRBV7-2 to TRBJ2-7; a weak D match, TRBD2 (7 bases). CDR3 length: 14 amino acids. Between the trimmed V and J ends, which lost 3 bases and 2 bases, there was a span of 11 bases. CDR1 SGHTA and CDR2 FQGNSA come from the germline V gene. Here the CDR3 DNA reads TGTGCCAGCAGCTTGAGGGGGGGAACCTACGAGCAGTACTTC. Its translation is CASSLRGGTYEQYF.